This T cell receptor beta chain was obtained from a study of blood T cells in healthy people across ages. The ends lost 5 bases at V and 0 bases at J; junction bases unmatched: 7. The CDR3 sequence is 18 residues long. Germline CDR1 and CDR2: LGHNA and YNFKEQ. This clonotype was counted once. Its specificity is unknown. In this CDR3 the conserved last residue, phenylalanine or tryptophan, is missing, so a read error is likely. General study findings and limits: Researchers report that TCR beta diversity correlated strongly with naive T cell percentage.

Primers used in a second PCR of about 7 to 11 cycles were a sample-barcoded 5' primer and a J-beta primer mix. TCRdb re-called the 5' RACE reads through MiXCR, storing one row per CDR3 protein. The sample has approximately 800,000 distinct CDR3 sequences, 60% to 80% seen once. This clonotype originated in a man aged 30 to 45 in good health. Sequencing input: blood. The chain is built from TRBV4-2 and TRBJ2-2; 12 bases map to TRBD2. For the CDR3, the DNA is TGTGCCAGCAGCTACAGGACTAGCGGGGCCACGAACACCGGGGAGCTGTTTCTT. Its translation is CASSYRTSGATNTGELFL.